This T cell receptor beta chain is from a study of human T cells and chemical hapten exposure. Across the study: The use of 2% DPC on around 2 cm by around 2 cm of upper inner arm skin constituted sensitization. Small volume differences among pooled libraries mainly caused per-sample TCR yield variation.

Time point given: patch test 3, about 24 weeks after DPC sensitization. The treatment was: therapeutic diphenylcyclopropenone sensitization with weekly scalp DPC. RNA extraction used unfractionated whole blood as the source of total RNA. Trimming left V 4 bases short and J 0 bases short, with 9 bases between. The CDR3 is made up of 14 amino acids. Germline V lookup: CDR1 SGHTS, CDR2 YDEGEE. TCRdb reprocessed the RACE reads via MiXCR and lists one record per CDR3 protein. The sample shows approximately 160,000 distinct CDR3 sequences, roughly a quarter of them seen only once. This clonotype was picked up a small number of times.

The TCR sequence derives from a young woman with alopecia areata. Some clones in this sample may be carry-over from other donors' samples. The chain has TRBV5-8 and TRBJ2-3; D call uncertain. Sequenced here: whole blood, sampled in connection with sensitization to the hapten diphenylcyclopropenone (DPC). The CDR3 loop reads CASSHDGSTDTQYF. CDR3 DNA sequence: TGTGCCAGCAGCCACGACGGAAGCACAGATACGCAGTATTTT.